Listed below are T cell receptor beta chains from one sample, sequenced in a study of T cell clonotyping in hematopoietic cell transplantation. Profiling relied on immunoSEQ multiplex PCR, and the TCRdb table lists in-frame clones only, not all of them. The table lists around 5,900 clones, approximately 68% of them singletons, with about 29% in the top ten. The input for sequencing was PBMCs, taken 180 days after allogeneic stem cell transplant. The origin of the receptors is a male patient aged 45 to 59 who had an allogeneic stem cell transplant from an unrelated donor, so the T cells may come from the graft donor. Some clones in this sample may be carry-over from other donors' samples. Both conserved end residues are part of each CDR3. A D gene is named only where the DNA matches it firmly. Clone size is given for some rows only: seen once, a few or many times, or a class if the clone is expanded.

clone size: NA
J gene: TRBJ2-1
V gene: TRBV6-5
D gene: TRBD1
CDR3 protein: CASSYSDRGQDEQFF
CDR3 DNA: TGTGCCAGCAGTTACTCAGACAGGGGGCAGGATGAGCAGTTCTTC

clone size: NA
J gene: TRBJ1-1
V gene: TRBV6-5
D gene: NA
CDR3 protein: CASSYSYTNTEAFF
CDR3 DNA: TGTGCCAGCAGTTACTCCTATACGAACACTGAAGCTTTCTTT

clone size: few
J gene: TRBJ2-1
V gene: TRBV15
D gene: TRBD1
CDR3 protein: CATRGTGGMNEQFF
CDR3 DNA: TGTGCCACCAGGGGGACAGGGGGCATGAATGAGCAGTTCTTC

clone size: few
J gene: TRBJ2-5
V gene: TRBV25-1
D gene: NA
CDR3 protein: CASSEWHGIETQYF
CDR3 DNA: TGTGCCAGCAGTGAATGGCACGGGATTGAGACCCAGTACTTC

clone size: NA
J gene: TRBJ2-1
V gene: TRBV19
D gene: TRBD2
CDR3 protein: CASRFLAGGYNEKQFF
CDR3 DNA: TGTGCCAGTAGGTTCCTGGCGGGGGGCTACAATGAGAAGCAGTTCTTC

clone size: NA
J gene: TRBJ2-7
V gene: TRBV11-3
D gene: NA
CDR3 protein: CASSPGSGSYEQYF
CDR3 DNA: TGTGCCAGCAGCCCCGGGTCGGGGTCCTACGAGCAGTACTTC

clone size: once
J gene: TRBJ2-7
V gene: TRBV7-9
D gene: NA
CDR3 protein: CASSSNEGVSGEQYF
CDR3 DNA: TGTGCCAGCAGCTCCAACGAAGGTGTGTCGGGGGAGCAGTACTTC

clone size: NA
J gene: TRBJ2-7
V gene: TRBV4-3
D gene: NA
CDR3 protein: CASSQEGGNFYEQYF
CDR3 DNA: TGCGCCAGCAGCCAAGAAGGAGGGAATTTCTACGAGCAGTACTTC

clone size: few
J gene: TRBJ1-1
V gene: TRBV4-3
D gene: NA
CDR3 protein: CASSTRTENTEAFF
CDR3 DNA: TGCGCCAGCAGCACCCGGACGGAGAACACTGAAGCTTTCTTT

clone size: NA
J gene: TRBJ2-2
V gene: TRBV6-5
D gene: NA
CDR3 protein: CASSYSSRVNTGELFF
CDR3 DNA: TGTGCCAGCAGTTACTCGAGTAGGGTTAACACCGGGGAGCTGTTTTTT

clone size: NA
J gene: TRBJ1-1
V gene: TRBV18
D gene: NA
CDR3 protein: CASSPPVGFYEAFF
CDR3 DNA: TGTGCCAGCTCACCACCGGTGGGGTTTTATGAAGCTTTCTTT

clone size: NA
J gene: TRBJ1-4
V gene: TRBV4-3
D gene: TRBD1
CDR3 protein: CASSRSGTGDEKLFF
CDR3 DNA: TGCGCCAGCAGCCGTTCCGGGACAGGGGACGAAAAACTGTTTTTT

clone size: NA
J gene: TRBJ2-2
V gene: TRBV29-1
D gene: NA
CDR3 protein: CSVGGLGAGTGELFF
CDR3 DNA: TGCAGCGTTGGGGGTCTGGGAGCGGGCACCGGGGAGCTGTTTTTT

clone size: NA
J gene: TRBJ2-2
V gene: TRBV6-5
D gene: NA
CDR3 protein: CASSYSTGGELFF
CDR3 DNA: TGTGCCAGCAGTTACTCGACGGGCGGGGAGCTGTTTTTT

clone size: few
J gene: TRBJ2-7
V gene: TRBV29-1
D gene: NA
CDR3 protein: CSVEEAGSAYEQYF
CDR3 DNA: TGCAGCGTTGAAGAGGCAGGGAGCGCCTACGAGCAGTACTTC

clone size: NA
J gene: TRBJ1-1
V gene: TRBV7-9
D gene: NA
CDR3 protein: CASSSPLRTGGTEAFF
CDR3 DNA: TGTGCCAGCAGCTCCCCCCTTCGGACCGGGGGGACTGAAGCTTTCTTT

clone size: NA
J gene: TRBJ2-7
V gene: TRBV7-9
D gene: NA
CDR3 protein: CASSSSGGLYEQYF
CDR3 DNA: TGTGCCAGCAGCTCCAGTGGGGGGCTATACGAGCAGTACTTC

clone size: NA
J gene: TRBJ1-1
V gene: TRBV30
D gene: NA
CDR3 protein: CAWLWGSGNTEAFF
CDR3 DNA: TGTGCCTGGTTGTGGGGATCCGGGAACACTGAAGCTTTCTTT

clone size: NA
J gene: TRBJ1-4
V gene: TRBV30
D gene: TRBD1
CDR3 protein: CAWQTGVPTNEKLFF
CDR3 DNA: TGTGCCTGGCAAACAGGGGTTCCAACTAATGAAAAACTGTTTTTT

clone size: NA
J gene: TRBJ1-5
V gene: TRBV14
D gene: NA
CDR3 protein: CASSHAGLQPQHF
CDR3 DNA: TGTGCCAGCAGCCATGCGGGTTTACAGCCCCAGCATTTT

clone size: NA
J gene: TRBJ2-2
V gene: TRBV6-6
D gene: NA
CDR3 protein: CASSYRPMAGELFF
CDR3 DNA: TGTGCCAGCAGTTACAGGCCCATGGCGGGTGAGCTGTTTTTT

clone size: NA
J gene: TRBJ1-2
V gene: TRBV13
D gene: TRBD1
CDR3 protein: CASSQTGQGVSSYGYTF
CDR3 DNA: TGTGCCAGCAGCCAAACGGGACAGGGGGTTTCGAGCTATGGCTACACCTTC

clone size: once
J gene: TRBJ1-5
V gene: TRBV6-5
D gene: TRBD1
CDR3 protein: CASSYGGGGQPQHF
CDR3 DNA: TGTGCCAGCAGTTACGGAGGGGGCGGTCAGCCCCAGCATTTT

clone size: few
J gene: TRBJ1-5
V gene: TRBV19
D gene: NA
CDR3 protein: CASSIGSVGGWPQHF
CDR3 DNA: TGTGCCAGTAGTATTGGTAGCGTAGGAGGGTGGCCCCAGCATTTT

clone size: NA
J gene: TRBJ2-1
V gene: TRBV5-1
D gene: TRBD1
CDR3 protein: CASSLTGWTGSNEQFF
CDR3 DNA: TGCGCCAGCAGCTTGACGGGCTGGACAGGGAGCAATGAGCAGTTCTTC

clone size: NA
J gene: TRBJ1-5
V gene: TRBV7-9
D gene: TRBD1
CDR3 protein: CASSKDRVGNQPQHF
CDR3 DNA: TGTGCCAGCAGCAAGGACAGGGTGGGCAATCAGCCCCAGCATTTT

clone size: NA
J gene: TRBJ1-5
V gene: TRBV6-1
D gene: NA
CDR3 protein: CASSDIIGMLGNQPQHF
CDR3 DNA: TGTGCCAGCAGTGATATTATAGGGATGCTTGGCAATCAGCCCCAGCATTTT

clone size: NA
J gene: TRBJ1-2
V gene: TRBV28
D gene: NA
CDR3 protein: CASSRVGGTHYGYTF
CDR3 DNA: TGTGCCAGCAGCCGGGTGGGAGGGACGCACTATGGCTACACCTTC